These T cell receptor beta chains were read from a single sample in a study of CD8 T cells in Susac syndrome. TCRdb passed the immunoSEQ multiplex PCR reads through MiXCR, listing each CDR3 protein once. The table records 230,000 or so distinct CDR3 sequences, nearly 97% of them present only once. Sequenced material: CD4+ T cells from PBMCs. The receptors were gathered from a human donor with multiple sclerosis. CDR3s include the opening cysteine and the closing phenylalanine or tryptophan. Each record gives: J gene, V gene, D gene, CDR3 DNA, CDR3 protein. D genes are given only for firm matches.

TRBJ1-2 | TRBV20-1 | - | TGCAGTGCTCCGGGGGATAACTATGGCTACACCTTC | CSAPGDNYGYTF
TRBJ2-1 | TRBV12-3/TRBV12-4 | - | TGTGCCAGCCGCACGCAGGGAGATGAGCAGTTCTTC | CASRTQGDEQFF
TRBJ2-1 | TRBV7-9 | - | TGTGCCAGCAGTCGGTTACGGGACTCGTGGGACAATGAGCAGTTCTTC | CASSRLRDSWDNEQFF
TRBJ2-4 | TRBV4-2 | - | TGTGCCAGCAGCCAAGATGGACAAGGAAACATTCAGTACTTC | CASSQDGQGNIQYF
TRBJ2-3 | TRBV14 | - | TGTGCCAGCAGCCAAGAAACCCAGGGCGATGCAGATACGCAGTATTTT | CASSQETQGDADTQYF
TRBJ2-1 | TRBV3-1 | TRBD1 | TGTGCCAGCACCCTGGGGACAGGTGGAAATGAGCAGTTCTTC | CASTLGTGGNEQFF
TRBJ1-5 | TRBV5-1 | TRBD1 | TGCGCCAGCAGCCAAGGACAGGGGGTTAATCAGCCCCAGCATTTT | CASSQGQGVNQPQHF
TRBJ2-7 | TRBV9 | - | TGTGCCAGCAGCCCGGGAGACAGGGAGGGCGAGCAGTACTTC | CASSPGDREGEQYF
TRBJ2-7 | TRBV6-1 | - | TGTGCCAGCAGGGGCATTACGGGAGCCTACGAGCAGTACTTC | CASRGITGAYEQYF
TRBJ2-3 | TRBV7-9 | - | TGTGCCAGCAGCGTTCGGAAAGATACGCAGTATTTT | CASSVRKDTQYF
TRBJ2-1 | TRBV23-1 | TRBD2 | TGCGCCAGCAGTCAATCGGGAGTAGCGGGAGGGCCCCAGTTCTTC | CASSQSGVAGGPQFF
TRBJ2-7 | TRBV27 | - | TGTGCCAGCAGTTATCGCGGGGACTACGAGCAGTACTTC | CASSYRGDYEQYF
TRBJ1-2 | TRBV9 | - | TGTGCCAGCAGCGTATATCCGGGGGGCTACACCTTC | CASSVYPGGYTF
TRBJ2-5 | TRBV20-1 | TRBD1 | TGCAGTGCCCTCGGACAGGGCGGAAAGACCCAGTACTTC | CSALGQGGKTQYF
TRBJ2-3 | TRBV5-1 | - | TGCGCCAGCAGCCCGAATGTGGATACGCAGTATTTT | CASSPNVDTQYF
TRBJ2-5 | TRBV7-9 | - | TGTGCCAGCAGCACACGACAGTATGAGGAGACCCAGTACTTC | CASSTRQYEETQYF